These 30 T cell receptor beta chains share one sample of origin, sequenced in a study of blood T cell repertoires in COVID-19 (dated by TCRdb to the early 2020s). The protocol used for the library was the immunoSEQ multiplex PCR assay. TCRdb re-hosts the immuneACCESS table, in-frame sequences only. Its copies lack some clones; in the studies checked, an unresolved V gene accounts for under half of them, and the cause for the rest is not known. The sample includes 120,000 or so clones, with around 80% observed a single time. Around 37% of the sample lies in the top ten. The sequenced sample consisted of peripheral blood. The origin of the receptors is a man in his forties with active or convalescent COVID-19.

The chain combines TRBV5-6 with TRBJ2-3; maybe TRBD1 (6 bases). Germline CDR1 SGHDT, CDR2 YYEEEE. The V and J ends lost 3 bases and 4 bases respectively, with 9 bases between them. The CDR3 runs 13 residues. CDR3 DNA sequence: TGTGCCAGCAGCTCAGACAGGTCAGATACGCAGTATTTT. Its translation: CASSSDRSDTQYF.

The sample holds one count of this clone. The chain uses TRBV25-1 and TRBJ2-7, with D perhaps matching TRBD2 (5 bases). Trimming cost V 0 bases and J 4 bases, with 7 bases left between them. The CDR3 runs to 13 residues. Germline lookup yields CDR1 MGHDK and CDR2 SYGVNS. The CDR3 here is CASSEYGGYEQYF. The CDR3 DNA reads as TGTGCCAGCAGTGAATACGGAGGTTACGAGCAGTACTTC.

The chain uses TRBV19 and TRBJ1-1, with D unresolved. The germline gives CDR1 LNHDA, CDR2 SQIVND (reference sequence). V was shortened by 4 bases and J by 0 bases, with 6 bases between the two germline ends. The CDR3 is 13 amino acids. CDR3 DNA sequence: TGTGCCAGTAGTACGGTCATGAACACTGAAGCTTTCTTT. The encoded protein is CASSTVMNTEAFF. The entire variable domain, with the rest obtained from reference TRBV19 and TRBJ1-1, is as follows: DGGITQSPKYLFRKEGQNVTLSCEQNLNHDAMYWYRQDPGQGLRLIYYSQIVNDFQKGDIAEGYSVSREKKESFPLTVTSAQKNPTAFYLCASSTVMNTEAFFGQGTRLTVV.

This chain connects TRBV19 to TRBJ1-1, with 9 bases matching TRBD1. The junction had 7 bases not matched to a gene; V was cut back by 3 bases and J by 5 bases. The germline V gene has CDR1 LNHDA and CDR2 SQIVND (reference sequence). This CDR3 is built from 15 residues. CDR3 sequence reads: CASSMLQGAKTEAFF. The CDR3 DNA is TGTGCCAGTAGTATGCTACAGGGGGCGAAGACTGAAGCTTTCTTT.

The CDR3 reads CASSLDNQGAGYTF. The CDR3 region has the DNA TGTGCCAGCAGCTTAGATAACCAGGGGGCTGGCTACACCTTC. This chain uses TRBV7-2 with TRBJ1-2; 8 positions agree with TRBD1. Germline V gene data show CDR1 as SGHTA and CDR2 as FQGNSA. V shed 1 base, J shed 7 bases, and the junction held 5 bases outside the gene matches. This CDR3 has 14 amino acids. Complete variable domain (other parts from reference TRBV7-2 and TRBJ1-2): GAGVSQSPSNKVTEKGKDVELRCDPISGHTALYWYRQSLGQGLEFLIYFQGNSAPDKSGLPSDRFSAERTGGSVSTLTIQRTQQEDSAVYLCASSLDNQGAGYTFGSGTRLTVV.

The J gene is TRBJ1-1, the V gene TRBV7-9; tentative D call: TRBD1 (6 bases). The V gene's germline CDR1 is SEHNR and CDR2 FQNEAQ (reference sequence). Trimming shortened V by 7 bases and J by 1 base, and 13 bases separated the two germline ends. The CDR3 length is 14 residues. CDR3 in DNA: TGTGCCAGCATTAACAGGGAACCGAACACTGAAGCTTTCTTT. Amino acids: CASINREPNTEAFF.

This chain links TRBV9 with TRBJ2-7; 10 bases are shared with TRBD1. Germline lookup yields CDR1 SGDLS and CDR2 YYNGEE. V shed 4 bases and J 4 bases; nucleotides not matched to a gene: 8. CDR3 length: 15 amino acids. The CDR3 nucleotides read TGTGCCAGCAGCCAAAGCGGACAGGGGGGATACGAGCAGTACTTC. Protein product: CASSQSGQGGYEQYF.

This clone was seen once. The rearrangement joins TRBV15 to TRBJ2-5; 8 bases fit TRBD2. J lost 5 bases, V lost 5 bases, and 4 bases had no gene match. This CDR3 has 13 residues. Germline values: CDR1 LNHNV, CDR2 YYDKDF (reference sequence). The CDR3 loop is CATSGSGGETQYF. DNA of the CDR3: TGTGCCACCAGCGGGAGCGGGGGCGAGACCCAGTACTTC.

The chain uses TRBV14 and TRBJ2-7, with 8 bases aligning to TRBD2. This CDR3 region has 16 residues. V dropped 5 bases and J dropped 3; count of bases not matched to a gene: 12. Germline V gene sequence: CDR1 SGHDN, CDR2 FVKESK. DNA for the CDR3: TGTGCCAGCAGCACCGCGGGGGGACCGAAGGTCTACGAGCAGTACTTC. Translated: CASSTAGGPKVYEQYF. The full variable domain, rest sourced from reference TRBV14 and TRBJ2-7, is EAGVTQFPSHSVIEKGQTVTLRCDPISGHDNLYWYRRVMGKEIKFLLHFVKESKQDESGMPNNRFLAERTGGTYSTLKVQPAELEDSGVYFCASSTAGGPKVYEQYFGPGTRLTVT.

This sequence joins TRBV5-1 and TRBJ2-7, with a tentative D call TRBD2 (5 bases). Trimming took off 4 bases at V and 4 bases at J, with 12 bases between the two ends. The CDR3 extends over 13 amino acids. The germline CDR1 and CDR2 sequences are SGHRS and YFSETQ. This CDR3 reads CASSIEPGYEQYF. The CDR3 coding sequence is TGCGCCAGCAGCATTGAACCGGGGTACGAGCAGTACTTC.

This chain links TRBV14 with TRBJ2-1; 7 nucleotides match TRBD1. CDR3 size: 17 residues. V lost 5 bases, J lost 4 bases, and 14 bases stayed unmatched. Germline assignment: CDR1 SGHDN and CDR2 FVKESK. The CDR3 reads CASSYRPRDSVYNEQFF. For the CDR3, the DNA is TGTGCCAGCAGCTACAGGCCTCGGGACAGTGTTTACAATGAGCAGTTCTTC.

The CDR3 is CATSLTPFAEAFF. Written as DNA, the CDR3 is TGTGCCACCAGCTTAACACCGTTCGCTGAAGCTTTCTTT. J is TRBJ1-1 and V is TRBV15; D call uncertain. The CDR3 loop spans 13 amino acids. V lost 5 bases, J lost 6 bases, and 13 bases lay in between. Germline lookup yields CDR1 LNHNV and CDR2 YYDKDF (reference sequence).

This rearrangement joins TRBV11-2 to TRBJ1-2; 9 bases align to TRBD1. V lost 4 bases, J lost 4 bases, and 4 bases stayed unmatched. The CDR3 extends over 14 amino acids. The germline V gene has CDR1 SGHAT and CDR2 FQNNGV. CDR3 sequence reads: CASSYQTGGYGYTF. The CDR3 DNA sequence: TGTGCCAGCAGCTACCAGACAGGGGGCTATGGCTACACCTTC.

The chain has TRBV28 and TRBJ2-7, with 8 bases aligning to TRBD2. V lost 8 bases to trimming and J lost 1 base; unmatched junction nucleotides: 4. This CDR3 has 13 residues. In germline, CDR1 is MDHEN, CDR2 SYDVKM. The CDR3 DNA reads as TGTGCCAGCTGCGGGGGGACTTCCTACGAGCAGTACTTC. It specifies CASCGGTSYEQYF.

The V and J genes are TRBV19 and TRBJ1-2, with 9 bases lining up with TRBD1. Germline V lookup: CDR1 LNHDA, CDR2 SQIVND (reference sequence). After removal of 5 bases from V and 2 bases from J, the junction contained 6 bases not matched to a gene. The CDR3 runs 15 residues. The CDR3 reads CASSPGQGGNYGYTF. The CDR3 region has the DNA TGTGCCAGTAGTCCGGGACAGGGAGGGAACTATGGCTACACCTTC. Together with reference TRBV19 and TRBJ1-2, the CDR3 gives the full variable domain: DGGITQSPKYLFRKEGQNVTLSCEQNLNHDAMYWYRQDPGQGLRLIYYSQIVNDFQKGDIAEGYSVSREKKESFPLTVTSAQKNPTAFYLCASSPGQGGNYGYTFGSGTRLTVV.

This clone appeared a single time. The chain employs TRBV10-1 and TRBJ2-2; a possible D gene is TRBD2 (6 bases). V lost 6 bases to trimming and J lost 4 bases, with 9 bases between them. CDR1 WNHNN and CDR2 SYGVQD come from the germline V gene (reference sequence). There are 13 residues in the CDR3. The CDR3 nucleotides read TGCGCCAGCAGGCCCGGGGGCACCGGGGAGCTGTTTTTT. This translates into CASRPGGTGELFF.

V and J are TRBV5-4 and TRBJ2-3; D unresolved. The CDR3 spans 12 residues. V lost 5 bases, J lost 7 bases, and 11 bases lay in between. Germline CDR1 SGHNT, CDR2 YYREEE (reference sequence). The CDR3 bases are TGTGCCAGCAGTGGGTTGGGCAATACGCAGTATTTT. Its protein is CASSGLGNTQYF. Together with reference TRBV5-4 and TRBJ2-3, the CDR3 gives the full variable domain: ETGVTQSPTHLIKTRGQQVTLRCSSQSGHNTVSWYQQALGQGPQFIFQYYREEENGRGNFPPRFSGLQFPNYSSELNVNALELDDSALYLCASSGLGNTQYFGPGTRLTVL.

CDR3 amino acids: CASSQDVPVRGGSTEAFF. The CDR3 DNA reads as TGCGCCAGCAGCCAAGATGTCCCCGTACGGGGAGGGAGCACTGAAGCTTTCTTT. This chain joins TRBV4-3 and TRBJ1-1; D is unclear. This CDR3 region has 18 residues. Germline V gene data show CDR1 as LGHNA and CDR2 as YSLEER. Trimming cost V 0 bases and J 4 bases, with 21 bases left between them.

The chain employs TRBV4-1 and TRBJ2-1; D perhaps matches TRBD2 (6 bases). In germline, CDR1 is MGHRA, CDR2 YSYEKL. V dropped 1 base and J dropped 8 bases, with 21 bases sitting between them. CDR3 size: 17 residues. CDR3 region: CASSQASLVPGGYEQFF. The CDR3 coding sequence is TGCGCCAGCAGCCAAGCTTCTCTAGTTCCTGGAGGGTATGAGCAGTTCTTC.

This clone was seen a handful of times. The J gene is TRBJ2-5, the V gene TRBV7-9; 10 bases fit TRBD2. Germline values: CDR1 SEHNR, CDR2 FQNEAQ (reference sequence). Unmatched junction bases numbered 6, after V lost 2 bases and J lost 3 bases. CDR3 length equals 16 residues. The CDR3 here is CASSLTGLAEEETQYF. CDR3 DNA: TGTGCCAGCAGCTTAACCGGACTAGCGGAAGAAGAGACCCAGTACTTC.

This clone appeared a single time. V is TRBV27 and J is TRBJ1-4; no definite D call. This CDR3 is built from 15 residues. CDR1 is MNHEY and CDR2 is SMNVEV in the germline V gene (reference sequence). Trimming left V 7 bases short and J 0 bases short, with 12 bases between. The DNA of the CDR3 is TGTGCCAGCATTAGAAATCAGGCAACTAATGAAAAACTGTTTTTT. The encoded protein is CASIRNQATNEKLFF.

This clone showed up just a few times. This sequence joins TRBV27 and TRBJ2-2, with D possibly matching TRBD1 (6 bases). The CDR3 consists of 16 residues. Per the germline V gene, CDR1 is MNHEY and CDR2 is SMNVEV (reference sequence). Trimming shortened V by 6 bases and J by 0 bases, and 14 bases separated the two germline ends. Here the CDR3 DNA reads TGTGCCAGCAGAACCTTGGGACAAGCGAACACCGGGGAGCTGTTTTTT. Protein: CASRTLGQANTGELFF.

This rearrangement joins TRBV4-2 to TRBJ2-3; 10 bases match TRBD2. Germline V gene sequence: CDR1 LGHNA, CDR2 YNFKEQ. With 0 bases clipped from V and 3 bases from J, the junction kept 21 bases outside the gene matches. This CDR3 spans 22 amino acids. The CDR3 here is CASSQDKWRGGLWTSGTDTQYF. DNA for the CDR3: TGTGCCAGCAGCCAAGATAAGTGGAGGGGAGGACTCTGGACTAGCGGAACAGATACGCAGTATTTT.

The genes are TRBV2 and TRBJ2-3, with 10 nucleotides matching TRBD1. CDR1 is SNHLY and CDR2 is FYNNEI in the germline V gene. The junction had 7 bases not matched to a gene; V was cut back by 4 bases and J by 6 bases. The CDR3 length is 15 residues. CDR3 sequence reads: CASSGRTGGSDTQYF. DNA of the CDR3: TGTGCCAGCAGTGGTCGGACAGGGGGGTCCGATACGCAGTATTTT. Supplemented by reference TRBV2 and TRBJ2-3, the full variable domain reads EPEVTQTPSHQVTQMGQEVILRCVPISNHLYFYWYRQILGQKVEFLVSFYNNEISEKSEIFDDQFSVERPDGSNFTLKIRSTKLEDSAMYFCASSGRTGGSDTQYFGPGTRLTVL.

The V gene is TRBV10-3, the J gene TRBJ2-3; TRBD2 agrees at 10 bases. The junction had 3 bases not matched to a gene; V was cut back by 0 bases and J by 3 bases. The CDR3 spans 16 residues. The germline V gene has CDR1 ENHRY and CDR2 SYGVKD. The DNA for the CDR3 is TGTGCCATCAGTGAGTCACTAGCGGGATTGACAGATACGCAGTATTTT. It encodes CAISESLAGLTDTQYF.

The chain recombines TRBV29-1 with TRBJ2-3; 7 bases align to TRBD1. The CDR3 consists of 17 residues. V was clipped by 4 bases and J by 3 bases; unmatched bases: 16. Germline values: CDR1 SQVTM, CDR2 ANQGSEA. The CDR3 loop is CSVVGDPRQGETDTQYF. CDR3 in DNA: TGCAGCGTTGTTGGGGATCCGAGGCAGGGGGAAACAGATACGCAGTATTTT.

The chain couples TRBV12-3 or TRBV12-4 to TRBJ1-2; D is perhaps TRBD1 (6 bases). The length of the CDR3 is 13 residues. Trimming shortened V by 7 bases and J by 7 bases, and 16 bases separated the two germline ends. The CDR3 loop reads CASIPGKGGGYTF. DNA for the CDR3: TGTGCCAGCATTCCGGGGAAAGGGGGTGGCTACACCTTC.

J is TRBJ1-1 and V is TRBV6-5; maybe TRBD1 (6 bases). The CDR3 runs to 13 residues. The V end was cut by 7 bases, the J end by 7 bases, with 16 bases between. Germline CDR1 and CDR2: MNHEY and SVGAGI. The CDR3 sequence is CASTQGGGSEAFF. The CDR3, as DNA: TGTGCCAGCACTCAGGGCGGGGGCAGTGAAGCTTTCTTT.

The chain uses TRBV27 and TRBJ1-6; TRBD1 is a possible D gene (6 bases). CDR1 MNHEY and CDR2 SMNVEV come from the germline V gene (reference sequence). This CDR3 has 15 amino acids. V lost 3 bases, J lost 6 bases, and 12 bases lay in between. As DNA, the CDR3 is TGTGCCAGCAGTTTTTCTACAGGGAGTAATTCACCCCTCCACTTT. Amino acid sequence: CASSFSTGSNSPLHF.

This chain uses TRBV7-2 with TRBJ2-2; 11 bases align to TRBD2. CDR3 length equals 14 residues. J gave up 6 bases and V 5 bases, and 2 bases lay outside the gene matches. Germline V gene data show CDR1 as SGHTA and CDR2 as FQGNSA. The DNA of the CDR3 is TGTGCCAGCAGCGAGGGACTAGCGGCCGGGGAGCTGTTTTTT. This sequence encodes CASSEGLAAGELFF.